This paragraph covers one TCR beta chain sequence. The table lists this clonotype with a few counts. Its antigen specificity is not known. There are no base qualities to consult, and no much larger clone falls within one base. V is cut by 1 base and J by 7 bases, and the space between the germline ends is 10 bases. Counted from cysteine to phenylalanine, this CDR3 has 13 amino acids. The entry retains the CDR3 DNA only, 39 bases that are in frame from base 1. The germline V gene (reference sequence) gives CDR1 as SEHNR and CDR2 as FQNEAQ. Explained via the paper, the time point label denotes: blood at routine non-recurrence follow-up after resection. For TCR sequencing, whole RNA was extracted from tumor and nontumor lung tissue, or from cryopreserved PBMC samples, and no cell sorting was done. Only patients for whom sufficient RNA was available from at least two tumor regions were selected for TCR sequencing.

The data derive from a study of spatial heterogeneity in lung cancer (dated by TCRdb to between 2017 and 2020). With respect to the entire study: Samples were obtained from roughly 72 patients with early-stage, untreated non-small cell lung cancer from the lung TRACERx cohort. Follow-up PBMC samples were sequenced whenever available, with a median time to follow-up of 2 to 3 years after resection. Beta-chain transcripts were consistently detected in greater numbers than alpha-chain transcripts, which likely reflected higher beta-chain transcript abundance. In the raw uncorrected reads, each unique combination of TCR and UMI appeared more than ten times on average. In non-small cell lung cancer, the study quantitatively compared TCR alpha and beta repertoires across several tumor regions, matched nontumor lung, and blood. TCR repertoire features were related to nonsynonymous mutation counts determined by whole-exome sequencing of tumor tissue. Both alpha and beta chains were TCR-sequenced in samples taken at surgery, namely 220 tumor regions, around 64 matched nontumor lung samples and approximately 58 PBMC samples. The investigation overall reported the following: Ubiquitous expanded tumor TCRs were found in blood more often at tumor resection than at routine follow-up. Confirming at a functional level the hypothesis that regional TCRs recognize regional mutations was considered to require additional single-cell paired TCR alpha and beta sequencing. Only 13 to 15 patients were included in comparisons of baseline and follow-up blood repertoires.

Library preparation was by 5' RACE. Sequencing instrument: NextSeq 500. To allow correction of PCR and sequencing errors, the TCR library protocol tagged every TCR cDNA molecule with a unique molecular identifier. The published analysis was carried out like this. TCR identification, UMI-based error correction and CDR3 extraction were all carried out with Decombinator tools. Expanded TCRs were defined as those above a frequency of 2 per 1,000, corresponding to the top 1% of the tumor frequency distribution. Rényi diversity was computed with the R vegan package after subsampling each repertoire 100 times to 5,000 TCRs. CDR3 similarity networks were constructed using string-kernel similarity of amino acid triplets, with links drawn between CDR3s whose pairwise similarity was above 0.82. The public sequencing data were trimmed at Q25 with fastp and processed into clonotypes with MiXCR by TCRdb, which kept only in-frame beta chains. Entries are consolidated by CDR3 protein sequence, retaining the most common genes and DNA. V and J calls and clone size were set by TCRdb, not the authors. Here the sample has roughly 46,000 distinct CDR3 sequences; 12% occur a single time. The ten largest clones add up to under 35% of the sample.

The TCR was taken from a male donor with early-stage non-small cell lung cancer. The input for sequencing was PBMCs, taken at follow-up. This receptor chain uses TRBV7-9 and TRBJ2-5; the D gene assignment is ambiguous. DNA sequence: TGTGCCAGCAGCTTAGTTCTCCTTGGGACCCAGTACTTC. Protein translation: CASSLVLLGTQYF.